The present T cell receptor (beta chain) was sequenced within a study of cytomegalovirus exposure and HLA in healthy donors. Study at large: HLA-typed donors contributed 80 million or so unique TCRs, which were held in an early data release. Most donors, just over 80% of some 400 genotyped, fell in the Caucasian-associated ancestry cluster.

In the PCR, 60 Vbeta and 13 Jbeta primers were used. Generated by immunoSEQ multiplex PCR, the TCRdb table keeps only in-frame clones and is missing some. This sample has approximately 140,000 clones, with around 77% found just once. V trimming: 1 base; J trimming: 4 bases; junction bases outside the gene matches: 7. This CDR3 spans 16 amino acids. The germline V gene has CDR1 SGHVS and CDR2 FNYEAQ. This chain links TRBV7-6 with TRBJ2-5, with 9 bases matching TRBD2. The sequencing input was PBMCs. This TCR derives from a man in his late teens or twenties in good health and CMV-seronegative. The CDR3 loop is CASSLVGRGGRETQYF. CDR3 DNA: TGTGCCAGCAGCTTAGTGGGGCGGGGGGGCCGAGAGACCCAGTACTTC. Full variable domain (rest looked up from reference TRBV7-6 and TRBJ2-5): GAGVSQSPRYKVTKRGQDVALRCDPISGHVSLYWYRQALGQGPEFLTYFNYEAQQDKSGLPNDRFSAERPEGSISTLTIQRTEQRDSAMYRCASSLVGRGGRETQYFGPGTRLLVL.